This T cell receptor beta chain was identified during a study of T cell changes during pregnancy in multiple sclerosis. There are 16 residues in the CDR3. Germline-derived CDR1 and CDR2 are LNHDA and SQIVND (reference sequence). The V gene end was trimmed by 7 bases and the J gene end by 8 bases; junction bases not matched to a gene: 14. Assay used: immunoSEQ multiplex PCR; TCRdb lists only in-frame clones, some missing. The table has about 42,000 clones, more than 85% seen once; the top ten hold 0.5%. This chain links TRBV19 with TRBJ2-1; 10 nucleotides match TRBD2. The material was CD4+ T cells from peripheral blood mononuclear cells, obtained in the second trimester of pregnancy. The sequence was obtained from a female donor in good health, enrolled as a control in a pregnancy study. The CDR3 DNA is TGTGCCAGTACTTCGAGAGGGACTAGCGCCCGCGATGAGCAGTTCTTC. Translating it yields CASTSRGTSARDEQFF. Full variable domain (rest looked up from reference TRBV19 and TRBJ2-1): DGGITQSPKYLFRKEGQNVTLSCEQNLNHDAMYWYRQDPGQGLRLIYYSQIVNDFQKGDIAEGYSVSREKKESFPLTVTSAQKNPTAFYLCASTSRGTSARDEQFFGPGTRLTVL.